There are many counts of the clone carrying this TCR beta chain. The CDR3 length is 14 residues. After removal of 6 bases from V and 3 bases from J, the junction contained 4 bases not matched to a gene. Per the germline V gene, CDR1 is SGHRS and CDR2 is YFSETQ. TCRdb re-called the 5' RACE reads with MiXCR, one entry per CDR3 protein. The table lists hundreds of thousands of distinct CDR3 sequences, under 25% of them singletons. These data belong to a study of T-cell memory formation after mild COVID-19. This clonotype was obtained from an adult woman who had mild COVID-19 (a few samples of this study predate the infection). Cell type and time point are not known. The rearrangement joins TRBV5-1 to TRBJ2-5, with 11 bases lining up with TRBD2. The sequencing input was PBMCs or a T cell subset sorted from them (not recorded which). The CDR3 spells CASILAGGEETQYF. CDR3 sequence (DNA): TGCGCCAGCATCCTAGCGGGGGGTGAAGAGACCCAGTACTTC.